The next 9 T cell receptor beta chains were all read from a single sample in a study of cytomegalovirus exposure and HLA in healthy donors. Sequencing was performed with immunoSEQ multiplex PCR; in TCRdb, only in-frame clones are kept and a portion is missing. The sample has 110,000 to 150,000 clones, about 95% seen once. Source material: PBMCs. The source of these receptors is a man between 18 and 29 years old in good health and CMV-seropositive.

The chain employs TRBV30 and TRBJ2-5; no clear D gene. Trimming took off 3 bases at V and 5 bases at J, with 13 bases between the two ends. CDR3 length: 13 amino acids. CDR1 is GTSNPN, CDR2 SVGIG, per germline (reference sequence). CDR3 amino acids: CAWRSHGWETQYF. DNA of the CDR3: TGTGCCTGGAGAAGTCACGGGTGGGAGACCCAGTACTTC. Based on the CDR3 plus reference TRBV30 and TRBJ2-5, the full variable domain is SQTIHQWPATLVQPVGSPLSLECTVEGTSNPNLYWYRQAAGRGLQLLFYSVGIGQISSEVPQNLSASRPQDRQFILSSKKLLLSDSGFYLCAWRSHGWETQYFGPGTRLLVL.

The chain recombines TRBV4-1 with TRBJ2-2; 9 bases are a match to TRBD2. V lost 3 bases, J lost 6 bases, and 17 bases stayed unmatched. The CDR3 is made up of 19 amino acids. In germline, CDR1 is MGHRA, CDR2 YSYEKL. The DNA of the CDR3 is TGCGCCAGCAGCCAGAATACACTCGGGTGGCGGGAGGGGGCCGGGGAGCTGTTTTTT. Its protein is CASSQNTLGWREGAGELFF.

Here the CDR3 DNA reads TGTGCCAGCAGCTTAATACTAGCGGGAGACGAGACCCAGTACTTC. Its translation: CASSLILAGDETQYF. The chain couples TRBV7-8 to TRBJ2-5; 11 nucleotides line up with TRBD2. This CDR3 region has 15 residues. Per the germline V gene, CDR1 is SGHVS and CDR2 is FQNEAQ. The J segment lost 5 bases and the V segment lost 2 bases, leaving 4 bases of the junction unmatched.

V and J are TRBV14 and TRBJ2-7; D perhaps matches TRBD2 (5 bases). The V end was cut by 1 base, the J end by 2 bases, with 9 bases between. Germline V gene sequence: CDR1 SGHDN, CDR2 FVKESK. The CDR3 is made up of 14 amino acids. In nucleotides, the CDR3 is TGTGCCAGCAGCCAAGTTCGAGCGGCCTACGAGCAGTACTTC. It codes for CASSQVRAAYEQYF.

The CDR3 loop reads CASSHRLAGAYNEQFF. In DNA, the CDR3 is TGCGCCAGCAGCCATCGACTAGCGGGGGCCTACAATGAGCAGTTCTTC. V gene TRBV4-1 combines with J gene TRBJ2-1, with 12 nucleotides matching TRBD2. CDR1 is MGHRA and CDR2 is YSYEKL in the germline V gene. This CDR3 region has 16 residues. Trimming at V came to 3 bases and at J to 2 bases, leaving 2 bases not matched to a gene.

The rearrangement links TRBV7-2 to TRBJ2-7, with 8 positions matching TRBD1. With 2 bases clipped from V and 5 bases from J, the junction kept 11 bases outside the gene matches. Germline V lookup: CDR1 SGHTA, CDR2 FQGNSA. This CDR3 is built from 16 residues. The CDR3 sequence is CASSLLPGQVPHEQYF. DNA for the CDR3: TGTGCCAGCAGCTTATTACCGGGACAGGTCCCCCACGAGCAGTACTTC.

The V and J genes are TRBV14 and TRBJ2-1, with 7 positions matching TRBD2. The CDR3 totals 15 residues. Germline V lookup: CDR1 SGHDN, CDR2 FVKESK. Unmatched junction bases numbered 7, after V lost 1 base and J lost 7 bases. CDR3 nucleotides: TGTGCCAGCAGCCAAGTCTCCGGGAGGTGGAATGAGCAGTTCTTC. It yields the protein CASSQVSGRWNEQFF.

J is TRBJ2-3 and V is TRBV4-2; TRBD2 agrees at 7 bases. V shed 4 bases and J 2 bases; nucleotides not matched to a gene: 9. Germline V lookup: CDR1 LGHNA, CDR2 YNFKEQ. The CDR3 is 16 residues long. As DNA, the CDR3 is TGTGCCAGCAGCCCCCTGGTGACTAGCATCACAGATACGCAGTATTTT. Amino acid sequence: CASSPLVTSITDTQYF.

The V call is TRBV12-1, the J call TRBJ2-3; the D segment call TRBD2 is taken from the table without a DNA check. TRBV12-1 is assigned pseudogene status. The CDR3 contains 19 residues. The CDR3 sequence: CASSLITSGRVNKGDTQYF. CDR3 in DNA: TGTGCCAGCAGCTTAATTACTAGCGGGAGGGTTAACAAGGGAGATACGCAGTATTTT.